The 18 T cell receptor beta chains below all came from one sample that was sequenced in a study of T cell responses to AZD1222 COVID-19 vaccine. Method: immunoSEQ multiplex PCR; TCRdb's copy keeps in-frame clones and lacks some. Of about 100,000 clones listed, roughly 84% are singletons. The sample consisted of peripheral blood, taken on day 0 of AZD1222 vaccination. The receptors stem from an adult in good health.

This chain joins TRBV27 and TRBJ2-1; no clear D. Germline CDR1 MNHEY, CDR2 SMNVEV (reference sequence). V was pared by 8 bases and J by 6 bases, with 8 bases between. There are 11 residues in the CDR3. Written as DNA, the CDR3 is TGTGCCAGCTCGGTTTTCAATGAGCAGTTCTTC. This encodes CASSVFNEQFF.

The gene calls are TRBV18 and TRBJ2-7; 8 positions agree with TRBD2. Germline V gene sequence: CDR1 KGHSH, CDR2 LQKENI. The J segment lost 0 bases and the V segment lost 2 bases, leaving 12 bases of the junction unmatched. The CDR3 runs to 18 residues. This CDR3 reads CASSPIPTRSGSSYEQYF. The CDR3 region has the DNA TGTGCCAGCTCACCAATCCCAACCAGGAGCGGGAGCTCCTACGAGCAGTACTTC.

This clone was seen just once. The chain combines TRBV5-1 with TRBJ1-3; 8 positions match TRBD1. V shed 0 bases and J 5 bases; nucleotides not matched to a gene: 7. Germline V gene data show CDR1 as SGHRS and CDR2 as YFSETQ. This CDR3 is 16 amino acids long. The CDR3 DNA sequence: TGCGCCAGCAGCTTGGGGGACAGGCCTATGAGAAACACCATATATTTT. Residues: CASSLGDRPMRNTIYF. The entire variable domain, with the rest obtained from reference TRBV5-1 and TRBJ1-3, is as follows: KAGVTQTPRYLIKTRGQQVTLSCSPISGHRSVSWYQQTPGQGLQFLFEYFSETQRNKGNFPGRFSGRQFSNSRSEMNVSTLELGDSALYLCASSLGDRPMRNTIYFGEGSWLTVV.

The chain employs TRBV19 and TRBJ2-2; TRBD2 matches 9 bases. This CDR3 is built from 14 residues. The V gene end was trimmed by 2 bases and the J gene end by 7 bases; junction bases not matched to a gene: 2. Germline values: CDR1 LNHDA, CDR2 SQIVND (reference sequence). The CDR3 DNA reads TGTGCCAGTAGTATAATAGCGGGAGTCGGGGAGCTGTTTTTT. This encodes CASSIIAGVGELFF. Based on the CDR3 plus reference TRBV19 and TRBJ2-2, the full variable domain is DGGITQSPKYLFRKEGQNVTLSCEQNLNHDAMYWYRQDPGQGLRLIYYSQIVNDFQKGDIAEGYSVSREKKESFPLTVTSAQKNPTAFYLCASSIIAGVGELFFGEGSRLTVL.

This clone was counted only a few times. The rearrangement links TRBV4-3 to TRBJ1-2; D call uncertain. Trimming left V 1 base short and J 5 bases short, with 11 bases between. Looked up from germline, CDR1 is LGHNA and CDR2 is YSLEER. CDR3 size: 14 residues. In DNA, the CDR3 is TGCGCCAGCAGCCAAGGGGAGGGTCCGTATGGCTACACCTTC. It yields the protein CASSQGEGPYGYTF.

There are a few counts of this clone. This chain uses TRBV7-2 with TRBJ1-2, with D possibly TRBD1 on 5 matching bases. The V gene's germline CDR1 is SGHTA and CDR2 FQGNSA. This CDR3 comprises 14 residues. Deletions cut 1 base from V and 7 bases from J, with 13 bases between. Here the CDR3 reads CASSLVEGFGGYTF. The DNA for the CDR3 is TGTGCCAGCAGCTTAGTGGAGGGGTTTGGTGGCTACACCTTC.

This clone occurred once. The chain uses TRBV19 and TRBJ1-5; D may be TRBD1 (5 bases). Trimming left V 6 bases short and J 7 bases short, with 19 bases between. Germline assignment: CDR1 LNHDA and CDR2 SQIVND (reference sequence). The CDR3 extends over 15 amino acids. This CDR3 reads CASRSIGQGGQPQHF. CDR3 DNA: TGTGCCAGTAGAAGTATCGGTCAGGGAGGACAGCCCCAGCATTTT. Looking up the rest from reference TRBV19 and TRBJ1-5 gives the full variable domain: DGGITQSPKYLFRKEGQNVTLSCEQNLNHDAMYWYRQDPGQGLRLIYYSQIVNDFQKGDIAEGYSVSREKKESFPLTVTSAQKNPTAFYLCASRSIGQGGQPQHFGDGTRLSIL.

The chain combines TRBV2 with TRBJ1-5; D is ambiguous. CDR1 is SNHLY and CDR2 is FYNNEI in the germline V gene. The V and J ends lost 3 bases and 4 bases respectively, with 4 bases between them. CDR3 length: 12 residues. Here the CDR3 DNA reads TGTGCCAGCAGTGAGTCTAATCAGCCCCAGCATTTT. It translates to CASSESNQPQHF.

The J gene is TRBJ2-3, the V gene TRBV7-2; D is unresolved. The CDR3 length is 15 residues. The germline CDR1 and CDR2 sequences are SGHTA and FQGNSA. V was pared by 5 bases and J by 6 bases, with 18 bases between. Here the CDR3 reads CASSDRTPALDTQYF. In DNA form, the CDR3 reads TGTGCCAGCAGCGATAGAACCCCTGCACTTGATACGCAGTATTTT.

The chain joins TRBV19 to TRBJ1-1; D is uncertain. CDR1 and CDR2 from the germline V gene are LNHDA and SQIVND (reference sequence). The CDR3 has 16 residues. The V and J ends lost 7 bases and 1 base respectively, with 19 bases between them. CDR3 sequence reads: CASIPSVGRQNTEAFF. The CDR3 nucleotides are TGTGCCAGTATCCCAAGTGTTGGACGGCAGAACACTGAAGCTTTCTTT. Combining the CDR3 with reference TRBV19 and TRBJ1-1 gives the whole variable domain DGGITQSPKYLFRKEGQNVTLSCEQNLNHDAMYWYRQDPGQGLRLIYYSQIVNDFQKGDIAEGYSVSREKKESFPLTVTSAQKNPTAFYLCASIPSVGRQNTEAFFGQGTRLTVV.

The CDR3 bases are TGTGCCAGCACGGAGGGACTAGCCGAGACCCAGTACTTC. Translating gives CASTEGLAETQYF. V usage is TRBV28 and J usage is TRBJ2-5; 9 positions match TRBD2. Trimming removed 7 bases from V and 5 bases from J; junction bases left unmatched: 5. This CDR3 region has 13 residues. Germline lookup yields CDR1 MDHEN and CDR2 SYDVKM.

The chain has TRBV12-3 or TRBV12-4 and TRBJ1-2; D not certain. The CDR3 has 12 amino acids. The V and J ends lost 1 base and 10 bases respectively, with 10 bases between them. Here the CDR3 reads CASSLELPDYTF. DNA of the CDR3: TGTGCCAGCAGTTTAGAACTGCCGGACTACACCTTC.

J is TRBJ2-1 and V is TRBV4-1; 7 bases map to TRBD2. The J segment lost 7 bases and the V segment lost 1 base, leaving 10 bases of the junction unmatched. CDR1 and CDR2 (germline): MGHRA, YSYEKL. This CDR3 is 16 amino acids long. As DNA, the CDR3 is TGCGCCAGCAGCCAAGGAAAAGCGGGACGTTGGAATGAGCAGTTCTTC. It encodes CASSQGKAGRWNEQFF.

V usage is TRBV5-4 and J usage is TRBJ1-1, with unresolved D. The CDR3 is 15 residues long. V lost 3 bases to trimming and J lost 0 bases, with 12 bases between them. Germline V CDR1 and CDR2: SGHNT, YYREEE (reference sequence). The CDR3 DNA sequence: TGTGCCAGCAGCTCGCAGAACCCAATGAACACTGAAGCTTTCTTT. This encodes CASSSQNPMNTEAFF.

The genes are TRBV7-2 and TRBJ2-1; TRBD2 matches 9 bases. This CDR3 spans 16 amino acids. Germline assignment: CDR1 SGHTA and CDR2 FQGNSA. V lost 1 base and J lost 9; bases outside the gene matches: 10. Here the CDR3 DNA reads TGTGCCAGCAGCTTAGTATTTGGTCTAGCGGGAACTGAGCAGTTCTTC. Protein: CASSLVFGLAGTEQFF.

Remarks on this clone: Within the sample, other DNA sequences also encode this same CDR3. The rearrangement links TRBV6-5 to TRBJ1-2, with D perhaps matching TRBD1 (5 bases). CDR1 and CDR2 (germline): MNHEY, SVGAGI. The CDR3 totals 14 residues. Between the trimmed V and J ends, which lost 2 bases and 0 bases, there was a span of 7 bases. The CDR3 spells CASSYRQTNYGYTF. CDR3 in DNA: TGTGCCAGCAGTTACCGACAGACTAACTATGGCTACACCTTC.

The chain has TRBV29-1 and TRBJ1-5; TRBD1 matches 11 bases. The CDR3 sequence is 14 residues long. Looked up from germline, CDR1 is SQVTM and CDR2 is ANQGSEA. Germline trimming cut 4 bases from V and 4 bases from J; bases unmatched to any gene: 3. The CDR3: CSVAGQGANQPQHF. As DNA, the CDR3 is TGCAGCGTTGCCGGACAGGGGGCGAATCAGCCCCAGCATTTT.

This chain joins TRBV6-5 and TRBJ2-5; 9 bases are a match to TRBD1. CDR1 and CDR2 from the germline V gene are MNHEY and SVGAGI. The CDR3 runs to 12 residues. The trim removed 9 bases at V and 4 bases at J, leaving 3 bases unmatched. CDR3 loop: CARLDRGETQYF. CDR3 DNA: TGTGCCAGGTTGGACAGGGGAGAGACCCAGTACTTC.